A single sample gave rise to the 14 T cell receptor beta chains below, sequenced in a study of shared clonotypes between healthy human individuals. Profiled with immunoSEQ multiplex PCR; TCRdb holds only in-frame clones, not every one. The sample holds approximately 2,200,000 clones, around 93% seen once. CD45RO negativity and positive selection for CCR7 defined naive CD8 cells, a population that excluded terminally differentiated effector memory CD45RA+ cells. Sequencing was done on a sample of naive CD8+ T cells from PBMCs. The source is a man between 18 and 35 years old in good health. Some clones in this sample may be carry-over from other donors' samples.

This clone appeared once. The chain couples TRBV5-6 to TRBJ2-7; TRBD1 aligns across 10 bases. Trimming cost V 3 bases and J 4 bases; bases outside gene matches: 7. The V gene's germline CDR1 is SGHDT and CDR2 YYEEEE. The CDR3 has 15 residues. The CDR3 sequence is CASSSADRGAYEQYF. The DNA for the CDR3 is TGTGCCAGCAGCTCGGCGGACAGGGGGGCGTACGAGCAGTACTTC. Combining the CDR3 with reference TRBV5-6 and TRBJ2-7 gives the whole variable domain DAGVTQSPTHLIKTRGQQVTLRCSPKSGHDTVSWYQQALGQGPQFIFQYYEEEERQRGNFPDRFSGHQFPNYSSELNVNALLLGDSALYLCASSSADRGAYEQYFGPGTRLTVT.

The chain couples TRBV9 to TRBJ2-2, with 10 bases matching TRBD2. The CDR3 length is 18 residues. Unmatched junction bases numbered 7, after V lost 1 base and J lost 1 base. CDR1 is SGDLS, CDR2 YYNGEE, per germline. This CDR3 reads CASSVQVSGRVNTGELFF. As DNA, the CDR3 is TGTGCCAGCAGCGTACAAGTCAGCGGGAGGGTGAACACCGGGGAGCTGTTTTTT.

DNA for the CDR3: TGTGCCACCGACCCCGGGGGAGAGCAGTTCTTC. It specifies CATDPGGEQFF. This chain connects TRBV10-3 to TRBJ2-1, with D possibly matching TRBD2 (6 bases). The germline V and J ends were trimmed by 10 bases and 10 bases, with 14 bases remaining between them. Germline assignment: CDR1 ENHRY and CDR2 SYGVKD. The length of the CDR3 is 11 residues.

This clone was found once. The chain employs TRBV11-3 and TRBJ2-1; D tentatively fits TRBD1 or TRBD2 (5 bases each). Per the germline V gene, CDR1 is SGHNT and CDR2 is YENEEA. V shed 1 base and J shed 5 bases, with 12 bases lying between them. The CDR3 contains 15 residues. CDR3 sequence (DNA): TGTGCCAGCAGCTTAGCTTCCGAGGGGCACAATGAGCAGTTCTTC. It encodes CASSLASEGHNEQFF.

The rearrangement links TRBV27 to TRBJ1-5, with D possibly TRBD1 on 6 matching bases. The CDR3 consists of 15 residues. Germline-derived CDR1 and CDR2 are MNHEY and SMNVEV (reference sequence). The V gene lost 2 bases and the J gene lost 0 bases, with 8 bases spanning the gap. As DNA, the CDR3 is TGTGCCAGCAGTTTAGACAGGACTAGCAATCAGCCCCAGCATTTT. It encodes CASSLDRTSNQPQHF.

The chain uses TRBV7-6 and TRBJ2-5; unclear D gene. Germline assignment: CDR1 SGHVS and CDR2 FNYEAQ. Trimming left V 3 bases short and J 1 base short, with 9 bases between. The CDR3 runs to 14 residues. As DNA, the CDR3 is TGTGCCAGCAGCTTCGGTCGGCTCCAAGAGACCCAGTACTTC. Its protein is CASSFGRLQETQYF.

The chain employs TRBV7-8 and TRBJ1-1; D not certain. Trimming stripped 1 base from V and 5 bases from J, with 14 bases between. The length of the CDR3 is 15 residues. The germline V gene encodes CDR1 SGHVS and CDR2 FQNEAQ. The CDR3 DNA is TGTGCCAGCAGCTTAGTGGTATCAGGAGGGACTGAAGCTTTCTTT. This encodes CASSLVVSGGTEAFF.

This sequence joins TRBV6-1 and TRBJ2-1, with D possibly TRBD1 on 6 matching bases. V was trimmed by 7 bases and J by 2 bases, leaving 9 bases between them. Germline lookup yields CDR1 MNHNS and CDR2 SASEGT. This CDR3 contains 13 residues. CDR3 sequence (DNA): TGTGCCAGCACCTGGGACACCTACAATGAGCAGTTCTTC. Encoded protein: CASTWDTYNEQFF.

This chain connects TRBV15 to TRBJ2-7; TRBD2 aligns across 7 bases. The ends lost 5 bases at V and 4 bases at J; junction bases unmatched: 2. The CDR3 consists of 12 residues. Germline V CDR1 and CDR2: LNHNV, YYDKDF (reference sequence). The CDR3 DNA sequence: TGTGCCACCAGCGAGCGGGATTACGAGCAGTACTTC. This translates into CATSERDYEQYF.

Comments on this clone: The sample has other DNA sequences that encode this CDR3 too. The rearrangement links TRBV7-9 to TRBJ2-7; 8 nucleotides agree with TRBD1. Per the germline V gene, CDR1 is SEHNR and CDR2 is FQNEAQ (reference sequence). The V and J ends lost 4 bases and 0 bases, in that order; junction bases with no gene match: 5. The CDR3 runs 15 residues. This CDR3 reads CASSSPGTGSYEQYF. The CDR3 DNA reads as TGTGCCAGCAGCTCCCCGGGGACAGGCTCCTACGAGCAGTACTTC. Full variable domain (missing parts from reference TRBV7-9 and TRBJ2-7): DTGVSQNPRHKITKRGQNVTFRCDPISEHNRLYWYRQTLGQGPEFLTYFQNEAQLEKSRLLSDRFSAERPKGSFSTLEIQRTEQGDSAMYLCASSSPGTGSYEQYFGPGTRLTVT.

Points on this clone: This same CDR3 is encoded by further DNA sequences in the sample. The genes are TRBV5-1 and TRBJ2-2; D is undetermined. Deletions cut 5 bases from V and 2 bases from J, with 4 bases between. CDR1 and CDR2 from the germline V gene are SGHRS and YFSETQ. The CDR3 length is 12 residues. DNA of the CDR3: TGCGCCAGCAGTGTTAACACCGGGGAGCTGTTTTTT. Its protein is CASSVNTGELFF.

The V call is TRBV9, the J call TRBJ2-2; D call uncertain. The V gene's germline CDR1 is SGDLS and CDR2 YYNGEE. V dropped 1 base and J dropped 4 bases, with 11 bases sitting between them. This CDR3 has 15 residues. The CDR3: CASSVLLSGTGELFF. The CDR3 nucleotides read TGTGCCAGCAGCGTATTATTATCTGGCACCGGGGAGCTGTTTTTT.

The V call is TRBV19, the J call TRBJ1-4; a possible D gene is TRBD1 (5 bases). V lost 0 bases and J lost 6, with 11 bases in between. Germline V gene lookup returns CDR1 LNHDA and CDR2 SQIVND (reference sequence). There are 15 residues in the CDR3. Here the CDR3 DNA reads TGTGCCAGTAGTATAGATTGGGACCATGATGAAAAACTGTTTTTT. Encoded protein: CASSIDWDHDEKLFF.

The V gene is TRBV18, the J gene TRBJ1-1, with 8 bases lining up with TRBD1. The V gene's germline CDR1 is KGHSH and CDR2 LQKENI. The CDR3 runs to 13 residues. Trimming cost V 5 bases and J 6 bases; bases outside gene matches: 5. CDR3 residues: CASSLDRVSEAFF. Written as DNA, the CDR3 is TGTGCCAGCTCATTGGACAGGGTTTCTGAAGCTTTCTTT.